The T cell receptor beta chain under discussion was sequenced for a study of T-cell memory formation after mild COVID-19. Study observations and caveats: Shrinking CD4+ clones resided mostly in CM and EM, and CD8+ ones in EMRA.

The CDR3 spans 16 residues. Trimming removed 1 base from V and 1 base from J; junction bases left unmatched: 5. Per the germline V gene, CDR1 is DFQATT and CDR2 is SNEGSKA (reference sequence). This clonotype turned up a few times. What it binds is not known. TCRdb analysed the 5' RACE reads with MiXCR anew, one entry per CDR3 protein. The top ten clones hold under 15% of a sample with a few hundred thousand distinct CDR3 sequences, about 23% of them seen once. The chain uses TRBV20-1 and TRBJ1-1; 11 bases are a match to TRBD1. The clonotype originates from an adult woman who had mild COVID-19 (a few samples of this study predate the infection). Cell type and time point are not known. Sequencing was performed on PBMCs or a T cell subset sorted from them (not recorded which). CDR3 protein: CSARVGQGAGNTEAFF. CDR3 DNA: TGCAGTGCTAGAGTCGGACAGGGGGCGGGGAACACTGAAGCTTTCTTT.